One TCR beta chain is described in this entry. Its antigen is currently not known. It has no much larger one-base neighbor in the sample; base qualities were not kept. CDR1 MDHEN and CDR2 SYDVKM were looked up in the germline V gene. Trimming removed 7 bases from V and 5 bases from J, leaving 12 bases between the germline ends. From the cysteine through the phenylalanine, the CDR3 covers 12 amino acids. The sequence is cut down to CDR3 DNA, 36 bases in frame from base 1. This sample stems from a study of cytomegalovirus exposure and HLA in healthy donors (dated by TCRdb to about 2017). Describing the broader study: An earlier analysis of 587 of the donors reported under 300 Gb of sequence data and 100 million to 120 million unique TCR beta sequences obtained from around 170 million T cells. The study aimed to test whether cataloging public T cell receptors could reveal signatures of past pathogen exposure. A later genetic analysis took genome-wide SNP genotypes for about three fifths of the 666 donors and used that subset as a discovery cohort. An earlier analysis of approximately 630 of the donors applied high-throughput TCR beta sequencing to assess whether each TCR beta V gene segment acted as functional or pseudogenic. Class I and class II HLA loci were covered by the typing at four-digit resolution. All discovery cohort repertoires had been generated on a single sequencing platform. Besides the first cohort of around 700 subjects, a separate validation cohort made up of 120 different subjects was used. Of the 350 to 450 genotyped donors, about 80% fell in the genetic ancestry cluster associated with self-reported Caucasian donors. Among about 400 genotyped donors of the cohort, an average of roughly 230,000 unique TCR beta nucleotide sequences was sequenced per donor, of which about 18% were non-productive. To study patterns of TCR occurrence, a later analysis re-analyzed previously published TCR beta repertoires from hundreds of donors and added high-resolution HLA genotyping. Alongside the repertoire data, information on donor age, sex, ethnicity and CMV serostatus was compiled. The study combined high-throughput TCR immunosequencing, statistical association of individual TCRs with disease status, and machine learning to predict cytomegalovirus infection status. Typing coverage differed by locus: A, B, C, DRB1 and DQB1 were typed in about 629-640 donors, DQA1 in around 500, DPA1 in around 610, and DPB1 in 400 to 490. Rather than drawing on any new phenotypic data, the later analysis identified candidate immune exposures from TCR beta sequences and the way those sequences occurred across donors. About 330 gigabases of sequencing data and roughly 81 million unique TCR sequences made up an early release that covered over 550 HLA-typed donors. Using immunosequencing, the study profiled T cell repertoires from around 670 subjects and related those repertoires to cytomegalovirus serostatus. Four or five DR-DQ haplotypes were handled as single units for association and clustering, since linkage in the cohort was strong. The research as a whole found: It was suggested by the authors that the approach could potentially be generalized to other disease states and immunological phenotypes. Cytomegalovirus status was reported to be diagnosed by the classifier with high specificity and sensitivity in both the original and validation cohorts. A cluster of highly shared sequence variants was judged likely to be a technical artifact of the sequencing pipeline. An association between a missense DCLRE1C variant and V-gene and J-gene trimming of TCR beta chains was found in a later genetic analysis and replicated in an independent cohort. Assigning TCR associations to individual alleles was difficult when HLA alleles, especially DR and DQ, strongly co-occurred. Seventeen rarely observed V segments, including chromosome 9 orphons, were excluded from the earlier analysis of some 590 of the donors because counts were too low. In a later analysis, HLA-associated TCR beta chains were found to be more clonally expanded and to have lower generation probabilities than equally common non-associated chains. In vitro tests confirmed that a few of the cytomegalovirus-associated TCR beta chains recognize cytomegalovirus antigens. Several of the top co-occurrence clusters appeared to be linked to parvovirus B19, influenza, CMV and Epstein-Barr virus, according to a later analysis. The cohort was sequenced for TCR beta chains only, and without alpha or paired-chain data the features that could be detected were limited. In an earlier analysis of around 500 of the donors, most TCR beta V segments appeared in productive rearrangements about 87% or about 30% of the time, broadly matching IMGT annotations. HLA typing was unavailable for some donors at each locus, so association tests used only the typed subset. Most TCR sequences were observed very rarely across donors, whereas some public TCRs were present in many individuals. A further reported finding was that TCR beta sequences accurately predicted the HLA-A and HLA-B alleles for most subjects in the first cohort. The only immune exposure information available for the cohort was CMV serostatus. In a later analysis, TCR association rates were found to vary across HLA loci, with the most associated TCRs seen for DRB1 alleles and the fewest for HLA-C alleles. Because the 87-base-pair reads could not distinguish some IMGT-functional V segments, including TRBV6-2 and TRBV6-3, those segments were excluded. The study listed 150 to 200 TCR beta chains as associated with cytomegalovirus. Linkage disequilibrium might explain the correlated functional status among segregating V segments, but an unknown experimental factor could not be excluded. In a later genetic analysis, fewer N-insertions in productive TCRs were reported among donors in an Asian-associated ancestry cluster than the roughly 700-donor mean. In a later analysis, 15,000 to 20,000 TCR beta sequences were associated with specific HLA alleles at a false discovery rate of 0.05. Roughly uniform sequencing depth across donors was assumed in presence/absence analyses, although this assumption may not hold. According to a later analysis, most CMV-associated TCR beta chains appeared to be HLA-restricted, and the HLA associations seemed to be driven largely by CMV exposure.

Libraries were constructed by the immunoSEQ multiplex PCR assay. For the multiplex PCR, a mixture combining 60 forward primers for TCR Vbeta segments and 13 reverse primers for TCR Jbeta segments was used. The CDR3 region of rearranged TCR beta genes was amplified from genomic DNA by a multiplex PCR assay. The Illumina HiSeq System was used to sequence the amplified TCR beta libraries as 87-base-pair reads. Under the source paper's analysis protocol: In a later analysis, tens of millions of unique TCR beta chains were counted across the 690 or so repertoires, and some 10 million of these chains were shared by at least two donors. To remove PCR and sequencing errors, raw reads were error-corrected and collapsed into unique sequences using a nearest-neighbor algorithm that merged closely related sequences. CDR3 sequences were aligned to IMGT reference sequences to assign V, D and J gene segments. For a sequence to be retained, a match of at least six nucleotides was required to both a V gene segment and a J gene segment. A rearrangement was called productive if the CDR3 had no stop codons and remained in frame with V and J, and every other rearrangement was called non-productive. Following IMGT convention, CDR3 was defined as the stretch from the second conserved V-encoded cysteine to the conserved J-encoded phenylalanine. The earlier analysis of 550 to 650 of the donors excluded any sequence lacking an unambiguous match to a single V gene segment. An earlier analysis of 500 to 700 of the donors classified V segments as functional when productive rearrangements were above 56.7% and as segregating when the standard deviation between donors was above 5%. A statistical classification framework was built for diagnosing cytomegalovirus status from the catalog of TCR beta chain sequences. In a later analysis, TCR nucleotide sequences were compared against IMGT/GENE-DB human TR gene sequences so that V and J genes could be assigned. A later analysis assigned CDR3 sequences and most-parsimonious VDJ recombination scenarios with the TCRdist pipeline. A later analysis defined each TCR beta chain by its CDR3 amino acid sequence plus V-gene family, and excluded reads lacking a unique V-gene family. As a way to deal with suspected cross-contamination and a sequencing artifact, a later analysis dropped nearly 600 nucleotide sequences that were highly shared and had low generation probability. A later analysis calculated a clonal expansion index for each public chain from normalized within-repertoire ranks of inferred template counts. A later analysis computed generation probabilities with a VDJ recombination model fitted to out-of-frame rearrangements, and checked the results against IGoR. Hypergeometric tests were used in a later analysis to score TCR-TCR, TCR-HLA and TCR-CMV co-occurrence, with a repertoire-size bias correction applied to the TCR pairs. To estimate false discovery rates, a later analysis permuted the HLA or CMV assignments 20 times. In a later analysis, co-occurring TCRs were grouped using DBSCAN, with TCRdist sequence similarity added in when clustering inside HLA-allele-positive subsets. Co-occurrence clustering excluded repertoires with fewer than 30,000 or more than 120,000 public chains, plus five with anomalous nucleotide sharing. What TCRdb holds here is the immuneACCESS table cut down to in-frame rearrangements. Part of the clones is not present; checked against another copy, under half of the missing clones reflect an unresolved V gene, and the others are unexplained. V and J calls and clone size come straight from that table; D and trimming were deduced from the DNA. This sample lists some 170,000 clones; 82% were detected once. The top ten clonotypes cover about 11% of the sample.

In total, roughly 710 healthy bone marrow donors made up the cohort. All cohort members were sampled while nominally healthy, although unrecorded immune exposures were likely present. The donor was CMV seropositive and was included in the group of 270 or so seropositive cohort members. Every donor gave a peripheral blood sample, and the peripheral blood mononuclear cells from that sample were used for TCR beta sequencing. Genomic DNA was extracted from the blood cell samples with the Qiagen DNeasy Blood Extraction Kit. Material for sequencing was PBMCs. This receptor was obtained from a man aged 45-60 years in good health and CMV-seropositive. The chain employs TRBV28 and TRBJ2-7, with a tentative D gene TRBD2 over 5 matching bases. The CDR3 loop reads CASTELDNEQYF. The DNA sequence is TGTGCCAGCACAGAACTAGACAACGAGCAGTACTTC.